This T cell receptor (beta chain) was sequenced in a study of shared clonotypes between healthy human individuals. The study's findings and limits: Clonotype sharing across a few donors was observed for around 5% of naive CD4 clonotypes.

The CDR3 runs to 14 residues. Germline lookup yields CDR1 MNHEY and CDR2 SVGAGI. Between the trimmed V and J ends, which lost 5 bases and 0 bases, there was a span of 7 bases. Generated by immunoSEQ multiplex PCR, the TCRdb table keeps only in-frame clones and is missing some. The sample yields some 2,500,000 clones, 93% seen once. Turning to this clone: Its antigen is currently unknown. Other DNA sequences from this sample encode an identical CDR3 as well.

The specimen sequenced was naive CD4+ T cells from PBMCs. Noted subset: CD45RA+ positively selected. The receptor comes from a man between 18 and 35 years old in good health. Some clones in this sample may be carry-over from other donors' samples. V is TRBV6-5 and J is TRBJ2-2, with D possibly matching TRBD2 (5 bases). The CDR3 protein is CASSRTANTGELFF. The CDR3 coding sequence is TGTGCCAGCAGTCGGACTGCGAACACCGGGGAGCTGTTTTTT.